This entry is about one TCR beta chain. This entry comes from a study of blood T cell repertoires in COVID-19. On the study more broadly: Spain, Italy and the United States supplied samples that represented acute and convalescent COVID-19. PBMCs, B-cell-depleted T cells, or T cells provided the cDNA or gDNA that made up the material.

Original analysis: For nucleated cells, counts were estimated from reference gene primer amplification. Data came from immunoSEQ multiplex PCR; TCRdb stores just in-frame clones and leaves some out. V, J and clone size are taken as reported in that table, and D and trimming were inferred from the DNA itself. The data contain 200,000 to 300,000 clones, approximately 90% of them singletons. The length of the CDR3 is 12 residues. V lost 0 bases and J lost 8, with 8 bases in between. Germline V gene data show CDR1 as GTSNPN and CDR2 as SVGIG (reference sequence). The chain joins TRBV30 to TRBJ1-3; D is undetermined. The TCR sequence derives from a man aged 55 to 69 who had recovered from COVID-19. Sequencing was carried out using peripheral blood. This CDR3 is CAWSVPRDTIYF. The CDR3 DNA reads TGTGCCTGGAGTGTACCCCGCGACACCATATATTTT.